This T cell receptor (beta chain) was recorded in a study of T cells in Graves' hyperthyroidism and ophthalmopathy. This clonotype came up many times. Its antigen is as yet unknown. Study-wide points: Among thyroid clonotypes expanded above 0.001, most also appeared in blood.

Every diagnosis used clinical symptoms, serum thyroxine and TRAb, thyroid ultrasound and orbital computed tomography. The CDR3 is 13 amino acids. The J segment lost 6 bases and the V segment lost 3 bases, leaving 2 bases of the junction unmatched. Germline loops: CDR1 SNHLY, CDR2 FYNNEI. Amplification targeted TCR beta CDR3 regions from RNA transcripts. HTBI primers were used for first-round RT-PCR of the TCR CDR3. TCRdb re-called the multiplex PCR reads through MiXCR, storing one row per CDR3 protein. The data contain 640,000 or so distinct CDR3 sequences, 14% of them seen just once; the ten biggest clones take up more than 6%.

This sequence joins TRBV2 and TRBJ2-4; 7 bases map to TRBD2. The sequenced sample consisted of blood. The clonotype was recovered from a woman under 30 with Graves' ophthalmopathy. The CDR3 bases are TGTGCCAGCAGTGAGAAGCGGGGAAACATTCAGTACTTC. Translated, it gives CASSEKRGNIQYF.